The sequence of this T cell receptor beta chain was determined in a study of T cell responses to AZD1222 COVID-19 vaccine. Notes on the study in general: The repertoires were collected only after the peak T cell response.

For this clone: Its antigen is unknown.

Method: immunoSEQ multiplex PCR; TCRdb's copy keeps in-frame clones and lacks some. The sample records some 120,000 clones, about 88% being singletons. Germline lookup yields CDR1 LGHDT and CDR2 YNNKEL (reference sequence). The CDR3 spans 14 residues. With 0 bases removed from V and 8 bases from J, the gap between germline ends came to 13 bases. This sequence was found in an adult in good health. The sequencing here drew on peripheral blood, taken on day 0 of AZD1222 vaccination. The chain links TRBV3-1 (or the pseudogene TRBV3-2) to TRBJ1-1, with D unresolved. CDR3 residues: CASSQDSVGTEAFF. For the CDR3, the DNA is TGTGCCAGCAGCCAAGATTCAGTTGGCACAGAAGCTTTCTTT.